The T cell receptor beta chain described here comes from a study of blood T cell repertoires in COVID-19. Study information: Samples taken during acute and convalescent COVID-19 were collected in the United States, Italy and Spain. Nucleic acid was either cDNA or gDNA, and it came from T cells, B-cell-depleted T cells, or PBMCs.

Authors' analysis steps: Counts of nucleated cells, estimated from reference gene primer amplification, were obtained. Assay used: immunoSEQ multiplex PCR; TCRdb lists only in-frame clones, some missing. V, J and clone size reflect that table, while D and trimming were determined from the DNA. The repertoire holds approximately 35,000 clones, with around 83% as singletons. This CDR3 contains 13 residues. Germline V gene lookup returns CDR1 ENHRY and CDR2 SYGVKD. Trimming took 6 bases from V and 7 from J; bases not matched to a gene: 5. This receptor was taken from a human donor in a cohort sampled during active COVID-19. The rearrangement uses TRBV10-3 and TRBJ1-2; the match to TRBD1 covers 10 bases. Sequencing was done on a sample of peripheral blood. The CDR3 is CAIRGTGEGGYTF. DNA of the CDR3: TGTGCCATCAGAGGGACAGGGGAGGGTGGCTACACCTTC.